This T cell receptor beta chain was observed in a study of control samples from healthy donors and cancer patients. The repertoire was sequenced with immunoSEQ multiplex PCR; TCRdb's copy has only in-frame clones and lacks some. The data show over 100,000 clones, roughly 92% seen once. The source material was blood. The sequence was obtained from a man aged 18 to 29 in good health.

CDR3: CASRITGYEQYF. The CDR3 DNA reads TGTGCCAGCAGGATTACAGGCTACGAGCAGTACTTC. The gene calls are TRBV2 and TRBJ2-7; possibly TRBD1 for D (5 bases). The CDR3 spans 12 residues. CDR1 is SNHLY and CDR2 is FYNNEI in the germline V gene. The V end lost 6 bases, the J end lost 3 bases, and 9 bases lay between the germline ends.